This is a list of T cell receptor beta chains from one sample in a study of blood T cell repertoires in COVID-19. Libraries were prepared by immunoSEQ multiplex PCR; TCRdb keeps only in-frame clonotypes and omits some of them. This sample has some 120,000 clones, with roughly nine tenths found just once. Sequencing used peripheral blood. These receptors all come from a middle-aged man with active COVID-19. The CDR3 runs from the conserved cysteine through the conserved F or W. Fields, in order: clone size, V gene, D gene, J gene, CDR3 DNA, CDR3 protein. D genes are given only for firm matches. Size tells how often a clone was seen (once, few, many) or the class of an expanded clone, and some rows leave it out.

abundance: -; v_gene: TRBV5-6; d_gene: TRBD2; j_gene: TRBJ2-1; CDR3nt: TGTGCCAGCAGCTTGGCTAGCGGGAGGTTGAATGAGCAGTTCTTC; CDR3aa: CASSLASGRLNEQFF
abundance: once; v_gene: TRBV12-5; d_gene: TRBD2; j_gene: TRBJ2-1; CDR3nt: TGTGCTAGTGGCCCCCAATTGACTAGCGGGATAAATGAGCAGTTCTTC; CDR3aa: CASGPQLTSGINEQFF
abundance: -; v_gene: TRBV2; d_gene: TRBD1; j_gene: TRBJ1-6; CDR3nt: TGTGCCAGCAGTTCCAGGACAGGGCTGGAGGCCCTCCACTTT; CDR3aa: CASSSRTGLEALHF
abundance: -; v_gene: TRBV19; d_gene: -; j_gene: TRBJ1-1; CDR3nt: TGTGCCAGTACCCCGGGACATTTGAACACTGAAGCTTTCTTT; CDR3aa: CASTPGHLNTEAFF
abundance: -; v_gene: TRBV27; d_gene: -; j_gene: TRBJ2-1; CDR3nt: TGTGCCAGCAGTTTATCCTCCCCCTCCTACAATGAGCAGTTCTTC; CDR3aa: CASSLSSPSYNEQFF
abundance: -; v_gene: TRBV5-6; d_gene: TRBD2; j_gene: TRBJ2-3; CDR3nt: TGTGCCAGCAGCTTGAGGACTAGCGGGGGGAGAGATACGCAGTATTTT; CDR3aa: CASSLRTSGGRDTQYF
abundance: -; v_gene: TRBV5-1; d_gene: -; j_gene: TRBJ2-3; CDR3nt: TGCGCCAGCAGCCCTGGGGGAATCGGGGGGCAGGCAGATACGCAGTATTTT; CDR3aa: CASSPGGIGGQADTQYF
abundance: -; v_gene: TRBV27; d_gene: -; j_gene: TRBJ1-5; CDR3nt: TGTGCCAGCAAAGTCAGGGTTGACGGCCAGCCCCAGCATTTT; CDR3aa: CASKVRVDGQPQHF
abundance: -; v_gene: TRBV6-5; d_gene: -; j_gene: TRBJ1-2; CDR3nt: TGTGCCAGCAGTCTCCGTCGACAGTCCTATGGCTACACCTTC; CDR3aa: CASSLRRQSYGYTF
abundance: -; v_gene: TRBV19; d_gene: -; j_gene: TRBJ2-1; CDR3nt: TGTGCCAGTAGTACCAATGCGAACCGCGGGACCTCCTTCAATGAGCAGTTCTTC; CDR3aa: CASSTNANRGTSFNEQFF
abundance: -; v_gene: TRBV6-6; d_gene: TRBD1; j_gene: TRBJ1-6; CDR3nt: TGTGCCAGCAGTAGTCGGACAGGGAGTAATAATTCACCCCTCCACTTT; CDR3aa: CASSSRTGSNNSPLHF
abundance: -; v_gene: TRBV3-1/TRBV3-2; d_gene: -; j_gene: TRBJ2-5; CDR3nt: TGTGCCAGCAGCCAAGTGAGTTCCCAGTACTTC; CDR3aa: CASSQVSSQYF
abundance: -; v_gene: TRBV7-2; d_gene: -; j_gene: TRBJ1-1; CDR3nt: TGTGCCAGCAGCTTACAGGGGATTGGCACTGAAGCTTTCTTT; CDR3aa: CASSLQGIGTEAFF
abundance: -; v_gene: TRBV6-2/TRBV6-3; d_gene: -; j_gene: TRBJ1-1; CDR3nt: TGTGCCAGCAGTTACTCACCGCAGGGGAAGACTGAAGCTTTCTTT; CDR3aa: CASSYSPQGKTEAFF
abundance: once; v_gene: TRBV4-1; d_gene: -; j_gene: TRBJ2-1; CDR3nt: TGCGCCAGCAGCCCCGGGGGGCCGAAAAATGAGCAGTTCTTC; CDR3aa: CASSPGGPKNEQFF
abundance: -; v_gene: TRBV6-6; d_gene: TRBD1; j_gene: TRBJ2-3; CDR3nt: TGTGCCAGCAGTACAACAGGGGGGCAACGCACAGATACGCAGTATTTT; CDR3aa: CASSTTGGQRTDTQYF
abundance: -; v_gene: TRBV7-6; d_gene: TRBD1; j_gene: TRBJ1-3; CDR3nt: TGTGCCAGCAGCCCCGGGGTAGGACAGGGTATCGGAAACACCATATATTTT; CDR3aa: CASSPGVGQGIGNTIYF
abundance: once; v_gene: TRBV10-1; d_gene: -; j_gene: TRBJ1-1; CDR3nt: TGCGCCAGCAGTGAGTCCGGGGGAGGTACTGAAGCTTTCTTT; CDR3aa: CASSESGGGTEAFF
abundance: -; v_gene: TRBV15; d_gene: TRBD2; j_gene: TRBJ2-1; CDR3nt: TGTGCCACCAGCAGCCGACTAGCGGAAAGGTACAATGAGCAGTTCTTC; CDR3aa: CATSSRLAERYNEQFF
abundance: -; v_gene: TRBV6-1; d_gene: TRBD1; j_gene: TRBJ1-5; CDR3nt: TGTGCCAGCAGTGAAATCCCCGCGGGCCTGACAGGGGGCAATCAGCCCCAGCATTTT; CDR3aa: CASSEIPAGLTGGNQPQHF
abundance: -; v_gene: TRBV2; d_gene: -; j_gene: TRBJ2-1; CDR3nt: TGTGCCAGCAGTGTAGGGGTTGAGCAGTTCTTC; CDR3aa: CASSVGVEQFF
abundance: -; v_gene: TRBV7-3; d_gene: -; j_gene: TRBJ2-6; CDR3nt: TGTGCCAGCAGCTCAGGATCATCGGGGGCCAACGTCCTGACTTTC; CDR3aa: CASSSGSSGANVLTF
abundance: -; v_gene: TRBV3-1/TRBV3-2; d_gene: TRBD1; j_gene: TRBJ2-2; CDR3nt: TGTGCCAGCAGCCAGACAGGGGGCGCAACCGGGGAGCTGTTTTTT; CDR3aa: CASSQTGGATGELFF
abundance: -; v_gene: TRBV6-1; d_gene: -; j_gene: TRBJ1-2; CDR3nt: TGTGCCAGCAGTGAACGGGGTAGCCAGGCCTTGGATGGCTACACCTTC; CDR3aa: CASSERGSQALDGYTF
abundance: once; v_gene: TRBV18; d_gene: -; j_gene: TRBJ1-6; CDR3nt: TGTGCCAGCTCACCACCGTCGGACTCGTCCCTCCACTTT; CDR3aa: CASSPPSDSSLHF
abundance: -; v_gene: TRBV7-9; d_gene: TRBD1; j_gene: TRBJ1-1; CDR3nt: TGTGCCAGCAGCTCGGGACAGGGGAGTTTCGTGAGGGTTGGCGCTTTCTTT; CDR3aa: CASSSGQGSFVRVGAFF
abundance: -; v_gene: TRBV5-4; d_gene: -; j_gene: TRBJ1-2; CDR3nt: TGTGCCAGCAGCGGGCAACAGGGAGCTAACTATGGCTACACCTTC; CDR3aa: CASSGQQGANYGYTF
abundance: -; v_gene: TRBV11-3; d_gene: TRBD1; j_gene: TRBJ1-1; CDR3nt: TGTGCCAGCAGCTACAGGGGGCTTGTGAACACTGAAGCTTTCTTT; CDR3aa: CASSYRGLVNTEAFF
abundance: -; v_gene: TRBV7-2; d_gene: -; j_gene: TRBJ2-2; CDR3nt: TGTGCCAGCAGCCTCCTCACCGGGGAGCTGTTTTTT; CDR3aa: CASSLLTGELFF
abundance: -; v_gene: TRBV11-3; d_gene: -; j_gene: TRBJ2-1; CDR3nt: TGTGCCAGCAGCTTACGCCGAAGGAGCTCCTACAATGAGCAGTTCTTC; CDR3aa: CASSLRRRSSYNEQFF
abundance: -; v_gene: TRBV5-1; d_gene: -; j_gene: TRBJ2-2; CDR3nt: TGCGCCACCCAAACAGGGCCAACGCCCGGGGAGCTGTTTTTT; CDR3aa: CATQTGPTPGELFF
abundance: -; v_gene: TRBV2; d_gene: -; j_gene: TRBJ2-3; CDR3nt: TGTGCCAGCAGGCGGACAGTATCTGGGGATACGCAGTATTTT; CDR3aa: CASRRTVSGDTQYF
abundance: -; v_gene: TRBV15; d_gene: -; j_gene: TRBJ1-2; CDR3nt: TGTGCCACCAGCCCCCGGTCGGGTAACTATGGCTACACCTTC; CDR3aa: CATSPRSGNYGYTF
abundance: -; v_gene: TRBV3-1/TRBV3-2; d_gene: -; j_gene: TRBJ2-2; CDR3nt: TGTGCCAGCAGCCAAGAGACTAGTTTCACCGGGGAGCTGTTTTTT; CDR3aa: CASSQETSFTGELFF
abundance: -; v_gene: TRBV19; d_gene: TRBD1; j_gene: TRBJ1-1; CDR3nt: TGTGCCAGTAGTATGGCAGGCAGGGGGGACACTGAAGCTTTCTTT; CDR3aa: CASSMAGRGDTEAFF
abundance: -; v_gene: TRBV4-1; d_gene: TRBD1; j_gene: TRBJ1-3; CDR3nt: TGCGCCAGCAGCCAGGACAGGGACTCTGGAAACACCATATATTTT; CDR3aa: CASSQDRDSGNTIYF
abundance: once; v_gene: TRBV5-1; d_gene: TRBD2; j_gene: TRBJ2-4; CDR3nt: TGCGCCAGCAGCTTTGCGGGGGGAACCAAAAACATTCAGTACTTC; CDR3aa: CASSFAGGTKNIQYF
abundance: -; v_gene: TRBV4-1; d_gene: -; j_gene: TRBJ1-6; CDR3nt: TGCGCCAGCAGCCCCCGCGGAGGGGAGTCTTCACCCCTCCACTTT; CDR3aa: CASSPRGGESSPLHF
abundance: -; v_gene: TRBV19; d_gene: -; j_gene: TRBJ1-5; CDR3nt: TGTGCCAGTAGTATAGATCTTACGGGAGGGAGGGATCTCCAGCATTTT; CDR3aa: CASSIDLTGGRDLQHF
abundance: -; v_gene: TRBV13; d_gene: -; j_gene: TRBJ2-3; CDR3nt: TGTGCCAGCAGCTTAGGAAACAGGGGACTCACAGATACGCAGTATTTT; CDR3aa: CASSLGNRGLTDTQYF
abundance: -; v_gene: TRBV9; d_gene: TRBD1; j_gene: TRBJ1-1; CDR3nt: TGTGCCAGCAGCGTGACAGGGGGCGCGTTTACTGAAGCTTTCTTT; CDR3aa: CASSVTGGAFTEAFF
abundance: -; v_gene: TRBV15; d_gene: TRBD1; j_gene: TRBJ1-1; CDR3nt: TGTGCCACCAGCTCCCGACAGGGGCGGAACACTGAAGCTTTCTTT; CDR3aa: CATSSRQGRNTEAFF
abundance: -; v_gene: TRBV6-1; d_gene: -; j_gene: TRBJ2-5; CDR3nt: TGTGCCAGCAGTGAAGTTGGCGCGGGGGAGACCCAGTACTTC; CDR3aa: CASSEVGAGETQYF
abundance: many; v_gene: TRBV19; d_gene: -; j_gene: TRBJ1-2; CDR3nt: TGTGCCAGTAGTATGGGGACACACGATAACTATGGCTACACCTTC; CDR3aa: CASSMGTHDNYGYTF
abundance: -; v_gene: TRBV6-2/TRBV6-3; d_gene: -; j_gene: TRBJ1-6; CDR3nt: TGTGCCAGCAGTTACCGGGGACAAGATACTTCACCCCTCCACTTT; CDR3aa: CASSYRGQDTSPLHF
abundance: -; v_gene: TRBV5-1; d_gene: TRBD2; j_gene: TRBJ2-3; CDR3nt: TGCGCCAGCAGCTTGATCCCGGGAGGGGAGGCAGATACGCAGTATTTT; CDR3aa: CASSLIPGGEADTQYF
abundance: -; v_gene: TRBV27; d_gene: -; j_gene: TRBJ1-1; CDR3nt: TGTGCCAGCAGTTGGGGGGCTGAAGCTTTCTTT; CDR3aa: CASSWGAEAFF
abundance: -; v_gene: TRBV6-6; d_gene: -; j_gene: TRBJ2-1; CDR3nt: TGTGCCAGCAGTTACTCCTTGACAGGAAACAATGAGCAGTTCTTC; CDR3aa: CASSYSLTGNNEQFF
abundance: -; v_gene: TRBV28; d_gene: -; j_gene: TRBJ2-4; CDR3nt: TGTGCCAGTTCCGACTTAGACAAAAACATTCAGTACTTC; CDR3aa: CASSDLDKNIQYF
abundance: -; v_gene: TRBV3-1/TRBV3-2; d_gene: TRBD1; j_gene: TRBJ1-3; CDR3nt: TGTGCCAGCAGCCACCACAGGGGAGGTGGAAACACCATATATTTT; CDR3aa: CASSHHRGGGNTIYF
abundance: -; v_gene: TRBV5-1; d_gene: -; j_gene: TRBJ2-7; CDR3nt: TGCGCCAGCAGCTTCCAAGGGGTGAAGGACGAGCAGTACTTC; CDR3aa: CASSFQGVKDEQYF
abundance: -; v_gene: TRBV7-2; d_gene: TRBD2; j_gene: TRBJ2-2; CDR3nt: TGTGCCAGCAGCTCGAAACGGACTAGCAGTAACACCGGGGAGCTGTTTTTT; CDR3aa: CASSSKRTSSNTGELFF
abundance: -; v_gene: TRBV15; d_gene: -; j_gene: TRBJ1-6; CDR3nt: TGTGCCACCAGCGGGACACCTAATTCACCCCTCCACTTT; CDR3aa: CATSGTPNSPLHF
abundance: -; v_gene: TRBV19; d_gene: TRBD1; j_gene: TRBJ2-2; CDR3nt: TGTGCCAGTATAATGAGGACAGGCAACACCGGGGAGCTGTTTTTT; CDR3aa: CASIMRTGNTGELFF
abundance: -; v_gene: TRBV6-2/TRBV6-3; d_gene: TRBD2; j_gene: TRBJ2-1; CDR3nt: TGTGCCAGCACCCCAGGGACCCTAGCGGGAGTTAAGGAGCAGTTCTTC; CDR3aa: CASTPGTLAGVKEQFF
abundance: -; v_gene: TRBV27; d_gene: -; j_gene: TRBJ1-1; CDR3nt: TGTGCCAGCAGTTTGCTTCAGGGAGAAGCTTTCTTT; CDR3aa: CASSLLQGEAFF
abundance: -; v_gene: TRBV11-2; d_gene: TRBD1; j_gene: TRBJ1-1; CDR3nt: TGTGCCAGCAGCTTGTACAGGGGACGGGGCACTGAAGCTTTCTTT; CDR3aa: CASSLYRGRGTEAFF
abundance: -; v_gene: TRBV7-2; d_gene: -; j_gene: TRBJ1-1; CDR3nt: TGTGCCAGCGGCTACGGACTAAGGGTGAACACTGAAGCTTTCTTT; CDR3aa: CASGYGLRVNTEAFF
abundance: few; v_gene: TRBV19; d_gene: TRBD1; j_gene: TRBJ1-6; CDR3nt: TGTGCCAGTAGTATGGGACAGGGTCTAAGTAATTCACCCCTCCACTTT; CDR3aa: CASSMGQGLSNSPLHF